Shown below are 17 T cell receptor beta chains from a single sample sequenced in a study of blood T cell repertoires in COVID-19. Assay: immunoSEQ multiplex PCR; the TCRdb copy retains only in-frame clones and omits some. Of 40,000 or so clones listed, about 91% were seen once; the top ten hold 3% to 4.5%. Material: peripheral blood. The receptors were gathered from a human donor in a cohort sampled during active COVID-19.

The CDR3 loop reads CASSFPLTGTATFSNTEAFF. In DNA, the CDR3 is TGTGCCAGCAGTTTCCCTCTTACCGGGACAGCTACCTTCTCGAACACTGAAGCTTTCTTT. V and J are TRBV28 and TRBJ1-1; 7 positions agree with TRBD1. Losses at the gene ends were 3 bases for V and 1 base for J; bases not matched to a gene: 20. The CDR3 is made up of 20 amino acids. Germline loops: CDR1 MDHEN, CDR2 SYDVKM.

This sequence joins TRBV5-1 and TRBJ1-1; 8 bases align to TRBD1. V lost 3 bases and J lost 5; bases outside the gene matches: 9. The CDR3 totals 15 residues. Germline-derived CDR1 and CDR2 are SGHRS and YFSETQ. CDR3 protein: CASSSQGGGRTEAFF. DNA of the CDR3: TGCGCCAGCAGCTCACAGGGGGGAGGAAGGACTGAAGCTTTCTTT. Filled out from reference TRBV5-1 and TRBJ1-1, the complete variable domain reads KAGVTQTPRYLIKTRGQQVTLSCSPISGHRSVSWYQQTPGQGLQFLFEYFSETQRNKGNFPGRFSGRQFSNSRSEMNVSTLELGDSALYLCASSSQGGGRTEAFFGQGTRLTVV.

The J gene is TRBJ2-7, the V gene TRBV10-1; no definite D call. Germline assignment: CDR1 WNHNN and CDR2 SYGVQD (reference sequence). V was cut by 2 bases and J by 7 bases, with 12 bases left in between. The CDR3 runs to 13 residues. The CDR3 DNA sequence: TGCGCCAGCAGTGAGCCCCACTTGGAGGAGCAGTACTTC. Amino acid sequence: CASSEPHLEEQYF.

The chain's CDR3 is CASSERSGGRNQPQHF. The DNA for the CDR3 is TGTGCCAGCAGTGAAAGGTCAGGGGGACGCAATCAGCCCCAGCATTTT. The V gene is TRBV6-1, the J gene TRBJ1-5; TRBD1 agrees at 7 bases. The CDR3 consists of 16 residues. The germline V gene encodes CDR1 MNHNS and CDR2 SASEGT. Trimming took 2 bases from V and 2 from J; bases not matched to a gene: 6.

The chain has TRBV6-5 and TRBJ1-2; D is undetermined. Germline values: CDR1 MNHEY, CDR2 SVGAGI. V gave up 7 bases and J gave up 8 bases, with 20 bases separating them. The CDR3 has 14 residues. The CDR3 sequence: CASKLSYRARGYTF. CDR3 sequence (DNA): TGTGCCAGCAAGTTGTCCTACCGCGCTCGGGGCTACACCTTC.

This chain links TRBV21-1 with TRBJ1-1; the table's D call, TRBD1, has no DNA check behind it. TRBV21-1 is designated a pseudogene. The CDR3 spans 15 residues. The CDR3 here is CASSKNRGQNTEAFF. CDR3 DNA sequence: TGTGCCAGCAGCAAAAACAGGGGCCAGAACACTGAAGCTTTCTTT.

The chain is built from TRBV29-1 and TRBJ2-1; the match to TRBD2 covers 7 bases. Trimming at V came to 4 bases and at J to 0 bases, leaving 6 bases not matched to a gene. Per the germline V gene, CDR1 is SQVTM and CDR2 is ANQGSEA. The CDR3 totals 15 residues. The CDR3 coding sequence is TGCAGCGTTGCGGCGGGAGCAAACTCCTACAATGAGCAGTTCTTC. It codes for CSVAAGANSYNEQFF.

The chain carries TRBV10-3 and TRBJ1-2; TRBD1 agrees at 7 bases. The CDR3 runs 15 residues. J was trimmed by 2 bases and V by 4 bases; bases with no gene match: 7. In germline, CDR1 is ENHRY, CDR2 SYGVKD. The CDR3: CAISGRDSGNYGYTF. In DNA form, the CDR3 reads TGTGCCATCAGTGGGAGGGACAGCGGAAACTATGGCTACACCTTC.

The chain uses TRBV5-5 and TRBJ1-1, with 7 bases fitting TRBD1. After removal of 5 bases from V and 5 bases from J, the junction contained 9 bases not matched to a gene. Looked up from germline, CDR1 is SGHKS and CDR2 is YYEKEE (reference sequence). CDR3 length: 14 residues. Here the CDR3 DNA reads TGTGCCAGCAGACCAACAGGGGTGGGGACTGAAGCTTTCTTT. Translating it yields CASRPTGVGTEAFF.

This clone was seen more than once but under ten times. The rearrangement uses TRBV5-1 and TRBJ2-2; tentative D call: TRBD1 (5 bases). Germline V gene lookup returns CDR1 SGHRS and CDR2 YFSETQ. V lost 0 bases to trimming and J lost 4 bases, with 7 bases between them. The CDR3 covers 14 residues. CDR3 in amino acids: CASSLVQVTGELFF. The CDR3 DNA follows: TGCGCCAGCAGCTTGGTACAGGTCACCGGGGAGCTGTTTTTT.

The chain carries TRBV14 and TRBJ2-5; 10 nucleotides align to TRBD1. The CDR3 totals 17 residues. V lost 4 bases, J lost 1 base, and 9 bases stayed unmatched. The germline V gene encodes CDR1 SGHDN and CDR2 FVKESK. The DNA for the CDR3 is TGTGCCAGCAGCCGCCGACTCGGGACAGGGGCCCAAGAGACCCAGTACTTC. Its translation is CASSRRLGTGAQETQYF.

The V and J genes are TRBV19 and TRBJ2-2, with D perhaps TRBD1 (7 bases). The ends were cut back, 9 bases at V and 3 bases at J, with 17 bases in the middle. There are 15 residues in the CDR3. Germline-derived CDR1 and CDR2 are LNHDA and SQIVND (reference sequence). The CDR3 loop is CASSGGGTDTGELFF. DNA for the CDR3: TGTGCCAGCAGTGGAGGGGGCACCGACACCGGGGAGCTGTTTTTT. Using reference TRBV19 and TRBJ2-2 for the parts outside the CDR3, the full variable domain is DGGITQSPKYLFRKEGQNVTLSCEQNLNHDAMYWYRQDPGQGLRLIYYSQIVNDFQKGDIAEGYSVSREKKESFPLTVTSAQKNPTAFYLCASSGGGTDTGELFFGEGSRLTVL.

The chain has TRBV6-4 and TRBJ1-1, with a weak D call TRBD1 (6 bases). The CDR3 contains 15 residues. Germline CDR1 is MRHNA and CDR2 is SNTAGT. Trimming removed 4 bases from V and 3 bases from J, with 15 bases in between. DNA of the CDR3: TGTGCCAGCAGTGTCTCGCCGGACAGCTACACTGAAGCTTTCTTT. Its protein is CASSVSPDSYTEAFF.

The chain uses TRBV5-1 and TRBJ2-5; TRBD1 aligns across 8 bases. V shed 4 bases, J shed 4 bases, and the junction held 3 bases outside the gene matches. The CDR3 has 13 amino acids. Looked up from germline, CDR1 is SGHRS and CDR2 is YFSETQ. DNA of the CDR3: TGCGCCAGCAGCCCCGGACAGGGAGAGACCCAGTACTTC. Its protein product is CASSPGQGETQYF.

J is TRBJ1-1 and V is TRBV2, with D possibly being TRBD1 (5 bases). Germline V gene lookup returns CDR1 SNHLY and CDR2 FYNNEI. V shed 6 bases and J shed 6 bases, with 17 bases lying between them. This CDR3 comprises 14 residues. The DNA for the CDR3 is TGTGCCAGCAGACCACGGCAGGGTCCCCCTGAAGCTTTCTTT. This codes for CASRPRQGPPEAFF.

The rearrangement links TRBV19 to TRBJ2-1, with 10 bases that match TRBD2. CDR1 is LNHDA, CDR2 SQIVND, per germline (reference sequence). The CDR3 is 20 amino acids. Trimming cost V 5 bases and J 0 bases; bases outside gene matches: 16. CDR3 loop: CASSDPSGRTRTSSYNEQFF. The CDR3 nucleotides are TGTGCCAGTAGTGATCCTAGCGGGAGAACTCGAACCAGCTCCTACAATGAGCAGTTCTTC.

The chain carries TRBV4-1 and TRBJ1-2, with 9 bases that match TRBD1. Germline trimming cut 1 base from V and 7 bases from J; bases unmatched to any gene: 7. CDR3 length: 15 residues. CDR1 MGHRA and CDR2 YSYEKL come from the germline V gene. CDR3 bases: TGCGCCAGCAGCCAAGCTTTACAGGGGGCTGGTGGCTACACCTTC. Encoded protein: CASSQALQGAGGYTF.